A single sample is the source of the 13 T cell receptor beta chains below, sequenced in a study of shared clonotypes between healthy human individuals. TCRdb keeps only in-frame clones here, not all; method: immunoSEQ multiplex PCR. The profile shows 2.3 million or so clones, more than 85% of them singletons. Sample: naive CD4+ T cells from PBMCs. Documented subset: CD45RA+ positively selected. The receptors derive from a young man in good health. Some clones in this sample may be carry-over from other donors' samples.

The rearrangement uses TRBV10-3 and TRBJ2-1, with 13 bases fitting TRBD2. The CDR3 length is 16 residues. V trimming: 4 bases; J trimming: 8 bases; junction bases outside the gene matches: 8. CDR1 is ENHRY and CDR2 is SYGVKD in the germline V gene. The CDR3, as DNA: TGTGCCATCAGTGCAACCGGGACTAGCGGGATCGATGAGCAGTTCTTC. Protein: CAISATGTSGIDEQFF.

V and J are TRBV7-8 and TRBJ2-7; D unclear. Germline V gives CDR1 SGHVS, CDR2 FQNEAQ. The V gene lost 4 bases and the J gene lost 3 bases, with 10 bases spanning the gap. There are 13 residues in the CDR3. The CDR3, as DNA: TGTGCCAGCAGCTCAAAGGACGGCTACGAGCAGTACTTC. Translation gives CASSSKDGYEQYF. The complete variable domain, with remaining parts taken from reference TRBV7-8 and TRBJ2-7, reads GAGVSQSPRYKVAKRGQDVALRCDPISGHVSLFWYQQALGQGPEFLTYFQNEAQLDKSGLPSDRFFAERPEGSVSTLKIQRTQQEDSAVYLCASSSKDGYEQYFGPGTRLTVT.

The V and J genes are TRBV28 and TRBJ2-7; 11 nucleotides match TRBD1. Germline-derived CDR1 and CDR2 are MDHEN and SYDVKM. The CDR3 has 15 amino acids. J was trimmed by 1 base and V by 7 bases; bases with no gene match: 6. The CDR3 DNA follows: TGTGCCAGCACAGCCCGGGACAGGGGGTCCTACGAGCAGTACTTC. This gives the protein CASTARDRGSYEQYF.

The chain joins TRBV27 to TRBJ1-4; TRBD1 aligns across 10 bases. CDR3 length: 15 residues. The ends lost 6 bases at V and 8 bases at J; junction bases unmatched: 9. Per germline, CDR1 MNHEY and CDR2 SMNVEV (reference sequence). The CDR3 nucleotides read TGTGCCAGCAGGTCCGTGGACAGGGGGAAAGAAAAACTGTTTTTT. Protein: CASRSVDRGKEKLFF.

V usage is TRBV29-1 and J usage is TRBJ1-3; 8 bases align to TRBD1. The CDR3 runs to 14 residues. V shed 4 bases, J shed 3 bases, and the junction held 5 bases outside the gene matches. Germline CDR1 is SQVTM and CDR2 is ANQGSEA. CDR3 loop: CSVGGQGVGNTIYF. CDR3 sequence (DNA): TGCAGCGTTGGAGGACAGGGAGTTGGAAACACCATATATTTT.

CDR3 nucleotides: TGTGCCTGGAGTGGCCCGGCAGGAACACCCATGAACACTGAAGCTTTCTTT. This sequence encodes CAWSGPAGTPMNTEAFF. V gene TRBV30 combines with J gene TRBJ1-1; D gene ambiguous. Germline CDR1 reads GTSNPN; CDR2 reads SVGIG (reference sequence). The CDR3 has 17 residues. V lost 1 base and J lost 0, with 18 bases in between.

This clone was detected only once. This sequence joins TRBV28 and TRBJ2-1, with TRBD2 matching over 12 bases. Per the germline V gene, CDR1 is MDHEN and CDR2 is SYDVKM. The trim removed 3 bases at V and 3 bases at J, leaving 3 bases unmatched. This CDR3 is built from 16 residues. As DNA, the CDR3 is TGTGCCAGCAGTTTGACTAGCGGGAGCGTCTACAATGAGCAGTTCTTC. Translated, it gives CASSLTSGSVYNEQFF.

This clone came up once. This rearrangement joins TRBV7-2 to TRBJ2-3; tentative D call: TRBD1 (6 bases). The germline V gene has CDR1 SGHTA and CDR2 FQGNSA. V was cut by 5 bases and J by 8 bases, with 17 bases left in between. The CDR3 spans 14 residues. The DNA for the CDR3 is TGTGCCAGCAGCGCCGACAGGTCCGGAGGTACGCAGTATTTT. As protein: CASSADRSGGTQYF.

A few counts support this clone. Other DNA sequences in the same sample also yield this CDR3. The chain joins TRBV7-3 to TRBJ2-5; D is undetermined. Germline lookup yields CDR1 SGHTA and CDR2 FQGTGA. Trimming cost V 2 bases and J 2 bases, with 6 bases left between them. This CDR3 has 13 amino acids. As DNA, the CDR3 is TGTGCCAGCAGCTTATCACTACAAGAGACCCAGTACTTC. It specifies CASSLSLQETQYF.

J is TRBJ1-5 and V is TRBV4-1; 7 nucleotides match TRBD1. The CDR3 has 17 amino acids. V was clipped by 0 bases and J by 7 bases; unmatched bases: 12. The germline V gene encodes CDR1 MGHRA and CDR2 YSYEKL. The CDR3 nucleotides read TGCGCCAGCAGCCAAGATCCCTTGGCAGGGGGGTACCAGCCCCAGCATTTT. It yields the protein CASSQDPLAGGYQPQHF.

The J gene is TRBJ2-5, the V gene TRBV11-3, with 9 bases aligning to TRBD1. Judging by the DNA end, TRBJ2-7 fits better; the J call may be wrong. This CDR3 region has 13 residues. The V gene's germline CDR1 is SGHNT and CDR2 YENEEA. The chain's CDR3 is CASSPRTGAEQYF. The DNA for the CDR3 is TGTGCCAGCAGCCCTCGGACAGGGGCCGAGCAGTACTTC.

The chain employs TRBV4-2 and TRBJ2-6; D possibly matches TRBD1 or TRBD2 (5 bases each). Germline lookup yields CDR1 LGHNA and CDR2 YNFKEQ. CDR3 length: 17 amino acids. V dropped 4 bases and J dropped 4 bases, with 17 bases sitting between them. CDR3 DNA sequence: TGTGCCAGCAGCCTCCGGGACCCCCTAGCCGGGGCCAACGTCCTGACTTTC. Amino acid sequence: CASSLRDPLAGANVLTF.

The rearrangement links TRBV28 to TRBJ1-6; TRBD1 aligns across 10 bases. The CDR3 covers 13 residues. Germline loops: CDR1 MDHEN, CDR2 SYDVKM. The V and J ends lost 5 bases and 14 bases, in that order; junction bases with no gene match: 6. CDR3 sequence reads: CASSGTGAGALHF. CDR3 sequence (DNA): TGTGCCAGCAGTGGGACAGGGGCAGGAGCCCTCCACTTT.